The entry below describes one T cell receptor (beta chain). Its antigen is not identified. Unmatched junction bases numbered 11, after V lost 1 base and J lost 8 bases. Germline loops: CDR1 SGHRS, CDR2 YFSETQ. There are 17 residues in the CDR3. Some clones are missing from TCRdb's copy, which holds only in-frame ones; the method was immunoSEQ multiplex PCR. The sample shows 120,000 to 150,000 clones, over 75% of them seen only once. The sample originates from a study of T cell responses to AZD1222 COVID-19 vaccine. Study-wide points: Baseline seropositives among AZD1222 recipients totaled only 5 to 7. Donors were chiefly white British, with a greater number of females, and clonal diversity was perhaps underestimated. Variant regions that are unmutated are reportedly the target of nearly half of spike-specific TCRs. Increases in Spike-specific TCR breadth and depth were seen after two AZD1222 doses.

The rearrangement uses TRBV5-1 and TRBJ2-1; 11 bases line up with TRBD2. Here the sequenced sample was peripheral blood, taken 28 days after the second dose of the MenACWY control vaccine. The receptor was derived from an adult who received the MenACWY meningococcal vaccine as a control. CDR3 sequence reads: CASSLSVAGGPGDEQFF. The CDR3 DNA follows: TGCGCCAGCAGCTTGAGCGTAGCGGGAGGGCCAGGCGATGAGCAGTTCTTC.